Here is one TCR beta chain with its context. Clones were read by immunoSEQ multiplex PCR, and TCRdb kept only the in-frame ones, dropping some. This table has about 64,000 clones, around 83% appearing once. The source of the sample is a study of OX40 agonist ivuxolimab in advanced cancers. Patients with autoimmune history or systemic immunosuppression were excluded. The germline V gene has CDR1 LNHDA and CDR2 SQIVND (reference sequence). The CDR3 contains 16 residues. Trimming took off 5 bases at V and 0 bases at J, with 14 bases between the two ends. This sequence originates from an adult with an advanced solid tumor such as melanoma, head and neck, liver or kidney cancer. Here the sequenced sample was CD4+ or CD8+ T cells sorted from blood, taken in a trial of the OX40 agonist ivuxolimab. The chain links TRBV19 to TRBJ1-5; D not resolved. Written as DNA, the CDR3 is TGTGCCAGTAGTCCCCCGGAGAGTTATAGCAATCAGCCCCAGCATTTT. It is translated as CASSPPESYSNQPQHF.